This is a list of T cell receptor beta chains from one sample in a study of shared clonotypes between healthy human individuals. Generated by immunoSEQ multiplex PCR, the TCRdb table keeps only in-frame clones and is missing some. The data contain roughly 890,000 clones, around 92% of them seen just once; the ten biggest clones take up 24%. Material for sequencing was naive CD8+ T cells sorted from blood. Receptors originate from a young man in good health. CDR3s include the opening cysteine and the closing phenylalanine or tryptophan. The D gene is left open where the match is weak. Clone size, where shown, is once, few, many, or a class for clones that have expanded.

- TRBJ2-1 14 TRBD1 TRBV10-1 CASSPGTGRNEQFF TGCGCCAGCAGCCCCGGGACAGGGAGGAATGAGCAGTTCTTC
- TRBJ2-7 16 TRBD2 TRBV2 CASSPVKLAGEYEQYF TGTGCCAGCAGCCCCGTTAAACTAGCGGGAGAGTACGAGCAGTACTTC
- TRBJ1-1 16 - TRBV10-2 CASSEGLGYIDTEAFF TGCGCCAGCAGTGAAGGTCTAGGGTATATCGACACTGAAGCTTTCTTT
- TRBJ2-3 12 - TRBV11-2 CASSPDGVTQYF TGTGCCAGCAGTCCCGACGGAGTTACGCAGTATTTT
- TRBJ2-5 15 - TRBV9 CASSAEGGVQETQYF TGTGCCAGCAGCGCCGAAGGGGGGGTCCAAGAGACCCAGTACTTC
- TRBJ2-7 13 - TRBV28 CASSLFSLYEQYF TGTGCCAGCAGTTTATTCTCCCTCTACGAGCAGTACTTC
- TRBJ2-3 14 - TRBV7-3 CASSPMGEQDTQYF TGTGCCAGCAGCCCCATGGGGGAGCAAGATACGCAGTATTTT
- TRBJ2-7 13 TRBD2 TRBV19 CASSPRTSYEQYF TGTGCCAGTAGTCCCCGGACTAGCTACGAGCAGTACTTC
- TRBJ2-7 15 TRBD2 TRBV28 CASSQLAGGPLEQYF TGTGCCAGCAGCCAATTAGCGGGAGGACCCTTGGAGCAGTACTTC
- TRBJ2-7 12 - TRBV10-2 CASSENVYEQYF TGCGCCAGCAGTGAGAACGTATACGAGCAGTACTTC
- TRBJ2-7 15 TRBD2 TRBV19 CASSPGTSGSYEQYF TGTGCCAGTAGTCCAGGCACTAGCGGGAGCTACGAGCAGTACTTC
once TRBJ1-2 13 TRBD1 TRBV9 CASRDRDSYGYTF TGTGCCAGCAGAGACCGGGACAGCTATGGCTACACCTTC
- TRBJ1-1 15 - TRBV4-2 CASTLLQGTNTEAFF TGTGCCAGCACCCTATTGCAGGGGACGAACACTGAAGCTTTCTTT
few TRBJ2-7 12 - TRBV27 CASSHGRGEQYF TGTGCCAGCAGTCACGGACGTGGCGAGCAGTACTTC
- TRBJ2-1 15 - TRBV27 CASSLSPGGSNEQFF TGTGCCAGCAGTTTATCGCCGGGCGGGTCCAATGAGCAGTTCTTC
- TRBJ2-2 18 - TRBV29-1 CSVEGRLGEGGTTGELFF TGCAGCGTTGAAGGAAGGCTAGGGGAAGGGGGAACCACCGGGGAGCTGTTTTTT
- TRBJ2-3 12 - TRBV5-4 CASSFGSDTQYF TGTGCCAGCAGCTTCGGGAGTGATACGCAGTATTTT
- TRBJ2-2 16 - TRBV9 CASSVATAGRVGELFF TGTGCCAGCAGCGTAGCTACCGCAGGGAGAGTCGGGGAGCTGTTTTTT
- TRBJ2-3 17 TRBD2 TRBV4-1 CASSQDHNSGSTDTQYF TGCGCCAGCAGCCAAGATCATAATAGCGGGAGTACAGATACGCAGTATTTT
once TRBJ1-4 15 - TRBV5-4 CASSSTGGGREKLFF TGTGCCAGCAGCTCCACAGGCGGTGGTCGTGAAAAACTGTTTTTT
- TRBJ1-4 15 - TRBV4-3 CASSQDYGTNEKLFF TGCGCCAGCAGCCAAGATTACGGAACTAATGAAAAACTGTTTTTT
- TRBJ2-3 17 TRBD2 TRBV30 CAWSLGTSGSEGDTQYF TGTGCCTGGAGCCTTGGGACTAGCGGGAGCGAAGGAGATACGCAGTATTTT
- TRBJ1-2 14 TRBD1 TRBV9 CASSVDGTGYGYTF TGTGCCAGCAGCGTAGACGGGACAGGCTATGGCTACACCTTC